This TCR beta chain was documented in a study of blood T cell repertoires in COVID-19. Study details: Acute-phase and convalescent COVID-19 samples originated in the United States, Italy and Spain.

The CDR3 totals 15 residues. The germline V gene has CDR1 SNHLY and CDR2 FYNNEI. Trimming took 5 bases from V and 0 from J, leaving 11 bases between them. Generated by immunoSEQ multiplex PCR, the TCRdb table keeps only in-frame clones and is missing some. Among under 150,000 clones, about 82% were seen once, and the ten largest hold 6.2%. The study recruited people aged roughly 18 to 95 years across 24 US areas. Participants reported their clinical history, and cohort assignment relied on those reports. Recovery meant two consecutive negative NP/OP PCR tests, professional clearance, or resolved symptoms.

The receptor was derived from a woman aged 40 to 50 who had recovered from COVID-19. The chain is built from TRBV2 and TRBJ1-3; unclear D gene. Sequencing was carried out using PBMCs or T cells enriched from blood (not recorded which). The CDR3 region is CASSPVRGSGNTIYF. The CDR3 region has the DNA TGTGCCAGCAGTCCGGTCAGAGGCTCTGGAAACACCATATATTTT.